This TCR beta chain appears in the sequencing data of a study of OX40 agonist ivuxolimab in advanced cancers. Across the whole study: All patients had ivuxolimab intravenously every 2 weeks at 0.01 to 10 mg/kg.

Produced via immunoSEQ multiplex PCR; TCRdb's table is partial and in-frame only. Among approximately 77,000 clones listed, about 90% were seen once. As concerns this clone: Its antigen is as yet unknown.

General study points: More expanded clones were seen, on average, in CD8+ T cells than in CD4+. The expanded peripheral T cells' antigen specificity was not determined. At 0.1 to 3.0 mg/kg and by week 6, CD4+ and CD8+ T cells in the blood had expanded clonally.

Looked up from germline, CDR1 is LNHDA and CDR2 is SQIVND (reference sequence). Trimming removed 5 bases at V and 2 bases at J, with 13 bases between. CDR3 length: 15 residues. This clonotype originated in an adult with an advanced solid tumor such as melanoma, head and neck, liver or kidney cancer. The source was CD4+ or CD8+ T cells sorted from blood, collected in a trial of the OX40 agonist ivuxolimab. The V call is TRBV19, the J call TRBJ1-3; D is undetermined. The CDR3 coding sequence is TGTGCCAGTAGTCCCCTTTGGGAGGCTGGAAACACCATATATTTT. As protein: CASSPLWEAGNTIYF.